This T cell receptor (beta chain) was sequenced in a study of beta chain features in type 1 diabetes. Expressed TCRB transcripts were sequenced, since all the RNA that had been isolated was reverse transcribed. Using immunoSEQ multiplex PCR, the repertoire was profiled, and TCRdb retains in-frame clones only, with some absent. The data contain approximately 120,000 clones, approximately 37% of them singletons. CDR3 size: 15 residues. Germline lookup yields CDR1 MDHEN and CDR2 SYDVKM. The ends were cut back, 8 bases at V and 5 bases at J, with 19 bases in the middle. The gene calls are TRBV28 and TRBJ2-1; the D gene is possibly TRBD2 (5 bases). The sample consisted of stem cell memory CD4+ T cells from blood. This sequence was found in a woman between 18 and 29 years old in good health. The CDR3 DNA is TGTGCCAGCGTTCGGAGGACTGCACTTCACAATGAGCAGTTCTTC. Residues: CASVRRTALHNEQFF. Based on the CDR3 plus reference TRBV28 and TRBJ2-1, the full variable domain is DVKVTQSSRYLVKRTGEKVFLECVQDMDHENMFWYRQDPGLGLRLIYFSYDVKMKEKGDIPEGYSVSREKKERFSLILESASTNQTSMYLCASVRRTALHNEQFFGPGTRLTVL.